These T cell receptor beta chains were read from a single sample in a study of human T cells and chemical hapten exposure. TCRdb itself ran the RACE reads through MiXCR, one entry per CDR3 protein. Seen here are around 80,000 distinct CDR3 sequences, 6% to 8.5% observed once, and the top ten hold around 1.3%. Sequences were derived from whole blood, sampled in connection with sensitization to the hapten diphenylcyclopropenone (DPC). All receptors derive from a woman aged 30 to 39 with alopecia areata. Some clones in this sample may be carry-over from other donors' samples. CDR3s include the opening cysteine and the closing phenylalanine or tryptophan. D genes are given only for firm matches. Not every row has a clone size; where given, it reads once, few, many or a size class.

d_call	v_call	j_call	clone_size	cdr3_nt	cdr3_aa
NA	TRBV5-1	TRBJ2-7	few	TGCGCCAGCAGCCCGGCGGGACACAACTACGAGCAGTACTTC	CASSPAGHNYEQYF
TRBD1	TRBV5-1	TRBJ1-1	many	TGCGCCAGCAGCCCAGGACAGGGGGTAGGCACTGAAGCTTTCTTT	CASSPGQGVGTEAFF
TRBD1	TRBV2	TRBJ1-6	many	TGTGCCAGCAGCGTCCGGGACAGCCATTCACCCCTCCACTTT	CASSVRDSHSPLHF
TRBD2	TRBV6-6	TRBJ2-1	many	TGTGCCAGCAGTTACTCGCGTCTCTCTAGGCGGGGGGCCGAATCTGAGCAGTTCTTC	CASSYSRLSRRGAESEQFF
NA	TRBV6-6	TRBJ1-5	NA	TGTGCCGCCGGAGGGACCCCCAATCAGCCCCAGCATTTT	CAAGGTPNQPQHF
NA	TRBV12-3/TRBV12-4	TRBJ1-2	NA	TGTGCCAGCAGTTTCGAGGGCACCGCTTTTTATGGCTACACCTTC	CASSFEGTAFYGYTF
TRBD2	TRBV29-1	TRBJ2-5	many	TGCAGCCTTGGGACTAGCGGGGGGGCCCGAGAGACCCAGTACTTC	CSLGTSGGARETQYF
NA	TRBV10-3	TRBJ1-1	few	TGTGCCATCAGGAATCCGGGACGGTATCAAATGAACACTGAAGCTTTCTTT	CAIRNPGRYQMNTEAFF
NA	TRBV29-1	TRBJ1-1	few	TGCAGCGTTGAACCTTTCATGAACACTGAAGCTTTCTTT	CSVEPFMNTEAFF
NA	TRBV5-1	TRBJ1-2	NA	TGCGCCAGCAGCGAGGGGGTCTATGGCTACACCTTC	CASSEGVYGYTF
NA	TRBV7-2	TRBJ1-4	many	TGTGCCAGCAGCTTATACGCAACTAATGAAAAACTGTTTTTT	CASSLYATNEKLFF
NA	TRBV29-1	TRBJ2-5	many	TGCAGCGTTGCGTTGGTTCGTCAAGAGACCCAGTACTTC	CSVALVRQETQYF